These 10 T cell receptor beta chains originate from one sample sequenced in a study of shared clonotypes between healthy human individuals. Clones were sequenced by immunoSEQ multiplex PCR, and TCRdb holds only the in-frame ones, with some missing. Among fewer than 3 million clones listed, under 95% were seen once. The sequenced sample was naive CD4+ T cells from PBMCs. Indicated subset: CD45RA+ positively selected. These receptors were collected from a man between 18 and 35 years old in good health. Some clones in this sample may be carry-over from other donors' samples.

This clone was detected only once. The chain joins TRBV10-2 to TRBJ1-4; D unclear. The V end lost 0 bases, the J end lost 4 bases, and 6 bases lay between the germline ends. Germline CDR1 WSHSY, CDR2 SAAADI. CDR3 length equals 14 residues. CDR3 amino acids: CASSESMGNEKLFF. CDR3 DNA sequence: TGCGCCAGCAGTGAGTCAATGGGTAATGAAAAACTGTTTTTT.

This rearrangement joins TRBV6-6 to TRBJ2-1, with 7 bases identical to TRBD2. Per the germline V gene, CDR1 is MNHNY and CDR2 is SVGAGI (reference sequence). Losses at the gene ends were 6 bases for V and 3 bases for J; bases not matched to a gene: 8. This CDR3 spans 15 amino acids. This CDR3 is CASSPASGDYNEQFF. DNA for the CDR3: TGTGCCAGCAGCCCCGCTAGCGGAGACTACAATGAGCAGTTCTTC.

The gene calls are TRBV5-1 and TRBJ1-6, with a possible D match to TRBD1 (5 bases). Trimming removed 4 bases at V and 0 bases at J, with 14 bases between. This CDR3 region has 17 residues. Looked up from germline, CDR1 is SGHRS and CDR2 is YFSETQ. Here the CDR3 reads CASSKNNRSSYNSPLHF. CDR3 coding DNA: TGCGCCAGCAGCAAGAACAACAGGAGCTCCTATAATTCACCCCTCCACTTT.

V is TRBV28 and J is TRBJ1-5; D is possibly TRBD1 (6 bases). Germline loops: CDR1 MDHEN, CDR2 SYDVKM. V was shortened by 2 bases and J by 5 bases, with 22 bases between the two germline ends. The CDR3 is made up of 18 amino acids. This CDR3 is CASSLNRVGVRVDQPQHF. The CDR3 DNA sequence: TGTGCCAGCAGTTTAAACAGGGTCGGGGTTCGGGTGGATCAGCCCCAGCATTTT.

This clone showed up just once. CDR3 sequence (DNA): TGTGCCAGTAGTCGCAGGGGGGGAATAGAAAAACTGTTTTTT. As protein: CASSRRGGIEKLFF. The rearrangement uses TRBV19 and TRBJ1-4; TRBD1 matches at 7 bases. Per the germline V gene, CDR1 is LNHDA and CDR2 is SQIVND (reference sequence). J gave up 8 bases and V 5 bases, and 8 bases lay outside the gene matches. CDR3 length equals 14 residues.

The V and J genes are TRBV4-3 and TRBJ2-1, with a tentative D call TRBD1 (6 bases). Germline loops: CDR1 LGHNA, CDR2 YSLEER. The CDR3 covers 16 residues. V dropped 1 base and J dropped 3 bases, with 13 bases sitting between them. The CDR3 protein is CASSQVKGESYNEQFF. CDR3 sequence (DNA): TGCGCCAGCAGCCAAGTAAAGGGGGAGAGCTACAATGAGCAGTTCTTC.

Notes on this clone: In the same sample, other DNA sequences code for this CDR3. The chain joins TRBV11-2 to TRBJ2-5; D remains ambiguous. V dropped 5 bases and J dropped 5 bases, with 15 bases sitting between them. The germline gives CDR1 SGHAT, CDR2 FQNNGV. The CDR3 is made up of 14 amino acids. The CDR3 reads CASSPPELRETQYF. The DNA of the CDR3 is TGTGCCAGCAGCCCTCCCGAGTTGCGGGAGACCCAGTACTTC.

As regards this clone: The same CDR3 also results from other DNA sequences found in this sample. The CDR3 sequence: CASSLVASGNTIYF. CDR3 sequence (DNA): TGTGCCAGCAGCTTAGTGGCTTCAGGAAACACCATATATTTT. The chain recombines TRBV7-9 with TRBJ1-3; D is unclear. The CDR3 contains 14 residues. Trimming pared 1 base from V and 4 bases from J, leaving 8 bases between. Germline V lookup: CDR1 SEHNR, CDR2 FQNEAQ (reference sequence).

V is TRBV6-5 and J is TRBJ2-7; 7 nucleotides line up with TRBD1. V shed 2 bases, J shed 3 bases, and the junction held 7 bases outside the gene matches. From germline, CDR1 is MNHEY and CDR2 SVGAGI. The CDR3 totals 15 residues. CDR3 amino acids: CASSYNRDRSYEQYF. For the CDR3, the DNA is TGTGCCAGCAGTTACAACCGGGACAGAAGCTACGAGCAGTACTTC.

The chain couples TRBV7-2 to TRBJ2-1, with TRBD2 identical over 13 bases. The CDR3 is made up of 16 amino acids. The J segment lost 8 bases and the V segment lost 2 bases, leaving 6 bases of the junction unmatched. Germline assignment: CDR1 SGHTA and CDR2 FQGNSA. The CDR3 here is CASSLQLAGGQDEQFF. The DNA for the CDR3 is TGTGCCAGCAGCTTACAACTAGCGGGAGGGCAGGATGAGCAGTTCTTC.